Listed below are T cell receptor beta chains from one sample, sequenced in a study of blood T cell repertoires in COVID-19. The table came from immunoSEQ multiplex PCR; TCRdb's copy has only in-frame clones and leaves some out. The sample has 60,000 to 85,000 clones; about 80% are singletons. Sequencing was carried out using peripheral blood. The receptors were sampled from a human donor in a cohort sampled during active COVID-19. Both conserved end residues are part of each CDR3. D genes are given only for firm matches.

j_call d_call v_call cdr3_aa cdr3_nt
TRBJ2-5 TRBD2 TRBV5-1 CASSPQTSGRETQYF TGCGCCAGCAGCCCACAGACTAGCGGGAGAGAGACCCAGTACTTC
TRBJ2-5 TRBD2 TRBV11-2 CASSLGGVAGGQETQYF TGTGCCAGCAGCTTAGGTGGAGTAGCGGGAGGCCAAGAGACCCAGTACTTC
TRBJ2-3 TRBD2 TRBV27 CASSWGLAGGVPTDTQYF TGTGCCAGCAGTTGGGGACTAGCGGGAGGGGTCCCCACAGATACGCAGTATTTT
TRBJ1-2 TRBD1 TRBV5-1 CASSLGTGYRGYTF TGCGCCAGCAGCTTGGGGACAGGTTATAGGGGCTACACCTTC
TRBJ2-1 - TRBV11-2 CASSLSRVNEQFF TGTGCCAGCAGCTTAAGCAGGGTGAATGAGCAGTTCTTC
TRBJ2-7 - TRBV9 CASSVGKAGVAYEQYF TGTGCCAGCAGCGTAGGGAAGGCCGGGGTTGCGTACGAGCAGTACTTC
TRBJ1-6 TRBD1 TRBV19 CASSLRGLESPLHF TGTGCCAGTAGTCTCAGGGGGCTAGAATCACCCCTCCACTTT
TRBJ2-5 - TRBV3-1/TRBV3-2 CASSQAWESGPLDGETQYF TGTGCCAGCAGCCAAGCTTGGGAAAGCGGGCCGCTCGACGGAGAGACCCAGTACTTC
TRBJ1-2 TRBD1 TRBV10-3 CAISESGDRASYGYTF TGTGCCATCAGTGAGTCGGGGGACAGGGCTTCCTATGGCTACACCTTC
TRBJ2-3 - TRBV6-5 CARPRYTQYF TGTGCCAGACCCCGGTATACGCAGTATTTT
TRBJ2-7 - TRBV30 CAWAPRVAGEQYF TGTGCCTGGGCCCCGAGGGTCGCGGGCGAGCAGTACTTC
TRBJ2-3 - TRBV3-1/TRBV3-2 CASSIDAAVTQYF TGTGCCAGCAGCATCGACGCGGCTGTTACGCAGTATTTT
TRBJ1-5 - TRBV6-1 CASSERGNSNQPQHF TGTGCCAGCAGTGAACGAGGGAATAGCAATCAGCCCCAGCATTTT
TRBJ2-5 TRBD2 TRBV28 CASSKLAGGSETQYF TGTGCCAGCAGCAAACTAGCGGGGGGGTCGGAGACCCAGTACTTC